Listed below are T cell receptor beta chains from one sample, sequenced in a study of a mutant IDH1 vaccine in newly diagnosed glioma. For these receptors, no antigen is known. TCRdb's table, derived via immunoSEQ multiplex PCR, lists solely in-frame clones and lacks some. The table includes roughly 36,000 clones, 70% to 90% detected once. The sequencing used PBMCs, collected from a glioma patient whose treatment included an IDH1 peptide vaccine. These receptors all stem from a man aged 35 to 55 with glioma. Each CDR3 is given with its conserved first and last residue. A D gene is named only where the DNA matches it firmly. Expanded clones are given a class, and other clones once, few, many or no size at all.

>TRBJ2-3|NA|TRBV19|NA
CASRGGLGQYF
TGTGCCAGTCGAGGGGGGCTCGGGCAGTATTTT
>TRBJ1-1|NA|TRBV18|NA
CASSPLGTGLMNTEAFF
TGTGCCAGCTCACCACTTGGGACGGGACTGATGAACACTGAAGCTTTCTTT
>TRBJ1-2|TRBD1|TRBV28|NA
CASRNGGQAYGYTF
TGTGCCAGCCGAAACGGAGGACAGGCCTATGGCTACACCTTC
>TRBJ2-7|TRBD1|TRBV4-3|NA
CASSQGTGEPYEQYF
TGCGCCAGCAGCCAAGGGACAGGGGAGCCCTACGAGCAGTACTTC
>TRBJ2-6|NA|TRBV5-4|few
CASRPDSSGANVLTF
TGTGCCAGCAGACCGGACAGCTCTGGGGCCAACGTCCTGACTTTC
>TRBJ1-1|TRBD1|TRBV10-3|NA
CAIRLQGENTEAFF
TGTGCCATTCGTTTACAGGGGGAGAACACTGAAGCTTTCTTT
>TRBJ2-1|NA|TRBV28|NA
CASRGLRDNEQFF
TGTGCCAGCAGGGGGTTGAGAGACAATGAGCAGTTCTTC
>TRBJ1-2|NA|TRBV29-1|NA
CSVSPNPYGYTF
TGCAGCGTTAGTCCCAACCCGTATGGCTACACCTTC
>TRBJ1-4|NA|TRBV14|NA
CASSQGALPGEKLFF
TGTGCCAGCAGCCAAGGGGCCTTACCGGGAGAAAAACTGTTTTTT
>TRBJ1-2|TRBD1|TRBV30|NA
CAWRKFTGASGYTF
TGTGCCTGGAGGAAGTTTACAGGGGCAAGTGGCTACACCTTC
>TRBJ1-4|TRBD1|TRBV7-7|NA
CASSLGRGGGEKLFF
TGTGCTAGCAGCTTAGGAAGAGGGGGCGGTGAAAAACTGTTTTTT
>TRBJ1-1|NA|TRBV29-1|NA
CSALGGSYTEAFF
TGCAGCGCCCTAGGGGGGAGTTACACTGAAGCTTTCTTT
>TRBJ1-4|NA|TRBV5-1|NA
CASSVVTGEEKLFF
TGCGCCAGCAGCGTCGTGACCGGGGAGGAAAAACTGTTTTTT
>TRBJ2-1|TRBD1|TRBV7-9|NA
CASSLGQGGYNEQFF
TGTGCCAGCAGCTTAGGACAGGGGGGTTACAATGAGCAGTTCTTC
>TRBJ1-3|NA|TRBV30|NA
CAWQAPSGNTIYF
TGTGCCTGGCAGGCGCCATCTGGAAACACCATATATTTT
>TRBJ2-1|TRBD2|TRBV5-4|NA
CASTQRGGSHEQFF
TGTGCCAGCACCCAACGGGGGGGATCCCATGAGCAGTTCTTC
>TRBJ2-7|NA|TRBV5-1|NA
CASSPGLFPYEQYF
TGCGCCAGCAGCCCCGGACTGTTCCCCTACGAGCAGTACTTC
>TRBJ1-2|TRBD1|TRBV5-1|NA
CASSLDGTGLNGYTF
TGCGCCAGCAGCTTGGACGGGACAGGGCTCAATGGCTACACCTTC